This T cell receptor (beta chain) was sequenced in a study of cytomegalovirus exposure and HLA in healthy donors. Across the whole study: Among the 350 to 500 donors who were genotyped, 81% fell in the genetic ancestry cluster that is associated with self-reported Caucasian donors.

A note on this clone: Its target is not known.

The PCR ran on 60 Vbeta and 13 Jbeta primers. Only in-frame clones appear in the TCRdb table, and some are missing; sequencing was by immunoSEQ multiplex PCR. Among around 150,000 clones listed, 75% to 90% were seen once. General observations from the study: Follow-up analysis later connected one missense variant in DCLRE1C with trimming of TCR beta V- and J-genes. The study designated roughly 150 TCR beta chains cytomegalovirus-associated. The sole available immune exposure information was CMV serostatus.

V was cut by 6 bases and J by 3 bases, with 12 bases left in between. Germline assignment: CDR1 SGHRS and CDR2 YFSETQ. There are 13 residues in the CDR3. The chain combines TRBV5-1 with TRBJ2-5; D not resolved. The sequence was collected from a woman between 45 and 65 years old in good health and CMV-seropositive. The specimen sequenced was PBMCs. This CDR3 is CASTDLGEETQYF. Here the CDR3 DNA reads TGCGCCAGCACGGATCTAGGAGAAGAGACCCAGTACTTC. The variable domain in full, with the rest retrieved from reference TRBV5-1 and TRBJ2-5, is KAGVTQTPRYLIKTRGQQVTLSCSPISGHRSVSWYQQTPGQGLQFLFEYFSETQRNKGNFPGRFSGRQFSNSRSEMNVSTLELGDSALYLCASTDLGEETQYFGPGTRLLVL.